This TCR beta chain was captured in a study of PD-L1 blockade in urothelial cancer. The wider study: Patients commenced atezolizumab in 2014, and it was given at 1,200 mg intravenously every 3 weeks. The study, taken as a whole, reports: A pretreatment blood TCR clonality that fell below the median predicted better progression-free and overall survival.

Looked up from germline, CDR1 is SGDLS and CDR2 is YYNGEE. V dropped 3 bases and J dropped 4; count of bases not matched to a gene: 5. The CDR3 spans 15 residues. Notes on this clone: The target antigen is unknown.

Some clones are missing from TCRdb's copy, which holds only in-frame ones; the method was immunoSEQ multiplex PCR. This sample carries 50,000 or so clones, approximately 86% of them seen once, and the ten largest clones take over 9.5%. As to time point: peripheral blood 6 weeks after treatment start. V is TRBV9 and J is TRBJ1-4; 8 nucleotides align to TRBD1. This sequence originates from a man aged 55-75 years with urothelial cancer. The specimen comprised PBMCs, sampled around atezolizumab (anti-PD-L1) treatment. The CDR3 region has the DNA TGTGCCAGCAGCGAACGGACAGGGCTTAATGAAAAACTGTTTTTT. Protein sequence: CASSERTGLNEKLFF.